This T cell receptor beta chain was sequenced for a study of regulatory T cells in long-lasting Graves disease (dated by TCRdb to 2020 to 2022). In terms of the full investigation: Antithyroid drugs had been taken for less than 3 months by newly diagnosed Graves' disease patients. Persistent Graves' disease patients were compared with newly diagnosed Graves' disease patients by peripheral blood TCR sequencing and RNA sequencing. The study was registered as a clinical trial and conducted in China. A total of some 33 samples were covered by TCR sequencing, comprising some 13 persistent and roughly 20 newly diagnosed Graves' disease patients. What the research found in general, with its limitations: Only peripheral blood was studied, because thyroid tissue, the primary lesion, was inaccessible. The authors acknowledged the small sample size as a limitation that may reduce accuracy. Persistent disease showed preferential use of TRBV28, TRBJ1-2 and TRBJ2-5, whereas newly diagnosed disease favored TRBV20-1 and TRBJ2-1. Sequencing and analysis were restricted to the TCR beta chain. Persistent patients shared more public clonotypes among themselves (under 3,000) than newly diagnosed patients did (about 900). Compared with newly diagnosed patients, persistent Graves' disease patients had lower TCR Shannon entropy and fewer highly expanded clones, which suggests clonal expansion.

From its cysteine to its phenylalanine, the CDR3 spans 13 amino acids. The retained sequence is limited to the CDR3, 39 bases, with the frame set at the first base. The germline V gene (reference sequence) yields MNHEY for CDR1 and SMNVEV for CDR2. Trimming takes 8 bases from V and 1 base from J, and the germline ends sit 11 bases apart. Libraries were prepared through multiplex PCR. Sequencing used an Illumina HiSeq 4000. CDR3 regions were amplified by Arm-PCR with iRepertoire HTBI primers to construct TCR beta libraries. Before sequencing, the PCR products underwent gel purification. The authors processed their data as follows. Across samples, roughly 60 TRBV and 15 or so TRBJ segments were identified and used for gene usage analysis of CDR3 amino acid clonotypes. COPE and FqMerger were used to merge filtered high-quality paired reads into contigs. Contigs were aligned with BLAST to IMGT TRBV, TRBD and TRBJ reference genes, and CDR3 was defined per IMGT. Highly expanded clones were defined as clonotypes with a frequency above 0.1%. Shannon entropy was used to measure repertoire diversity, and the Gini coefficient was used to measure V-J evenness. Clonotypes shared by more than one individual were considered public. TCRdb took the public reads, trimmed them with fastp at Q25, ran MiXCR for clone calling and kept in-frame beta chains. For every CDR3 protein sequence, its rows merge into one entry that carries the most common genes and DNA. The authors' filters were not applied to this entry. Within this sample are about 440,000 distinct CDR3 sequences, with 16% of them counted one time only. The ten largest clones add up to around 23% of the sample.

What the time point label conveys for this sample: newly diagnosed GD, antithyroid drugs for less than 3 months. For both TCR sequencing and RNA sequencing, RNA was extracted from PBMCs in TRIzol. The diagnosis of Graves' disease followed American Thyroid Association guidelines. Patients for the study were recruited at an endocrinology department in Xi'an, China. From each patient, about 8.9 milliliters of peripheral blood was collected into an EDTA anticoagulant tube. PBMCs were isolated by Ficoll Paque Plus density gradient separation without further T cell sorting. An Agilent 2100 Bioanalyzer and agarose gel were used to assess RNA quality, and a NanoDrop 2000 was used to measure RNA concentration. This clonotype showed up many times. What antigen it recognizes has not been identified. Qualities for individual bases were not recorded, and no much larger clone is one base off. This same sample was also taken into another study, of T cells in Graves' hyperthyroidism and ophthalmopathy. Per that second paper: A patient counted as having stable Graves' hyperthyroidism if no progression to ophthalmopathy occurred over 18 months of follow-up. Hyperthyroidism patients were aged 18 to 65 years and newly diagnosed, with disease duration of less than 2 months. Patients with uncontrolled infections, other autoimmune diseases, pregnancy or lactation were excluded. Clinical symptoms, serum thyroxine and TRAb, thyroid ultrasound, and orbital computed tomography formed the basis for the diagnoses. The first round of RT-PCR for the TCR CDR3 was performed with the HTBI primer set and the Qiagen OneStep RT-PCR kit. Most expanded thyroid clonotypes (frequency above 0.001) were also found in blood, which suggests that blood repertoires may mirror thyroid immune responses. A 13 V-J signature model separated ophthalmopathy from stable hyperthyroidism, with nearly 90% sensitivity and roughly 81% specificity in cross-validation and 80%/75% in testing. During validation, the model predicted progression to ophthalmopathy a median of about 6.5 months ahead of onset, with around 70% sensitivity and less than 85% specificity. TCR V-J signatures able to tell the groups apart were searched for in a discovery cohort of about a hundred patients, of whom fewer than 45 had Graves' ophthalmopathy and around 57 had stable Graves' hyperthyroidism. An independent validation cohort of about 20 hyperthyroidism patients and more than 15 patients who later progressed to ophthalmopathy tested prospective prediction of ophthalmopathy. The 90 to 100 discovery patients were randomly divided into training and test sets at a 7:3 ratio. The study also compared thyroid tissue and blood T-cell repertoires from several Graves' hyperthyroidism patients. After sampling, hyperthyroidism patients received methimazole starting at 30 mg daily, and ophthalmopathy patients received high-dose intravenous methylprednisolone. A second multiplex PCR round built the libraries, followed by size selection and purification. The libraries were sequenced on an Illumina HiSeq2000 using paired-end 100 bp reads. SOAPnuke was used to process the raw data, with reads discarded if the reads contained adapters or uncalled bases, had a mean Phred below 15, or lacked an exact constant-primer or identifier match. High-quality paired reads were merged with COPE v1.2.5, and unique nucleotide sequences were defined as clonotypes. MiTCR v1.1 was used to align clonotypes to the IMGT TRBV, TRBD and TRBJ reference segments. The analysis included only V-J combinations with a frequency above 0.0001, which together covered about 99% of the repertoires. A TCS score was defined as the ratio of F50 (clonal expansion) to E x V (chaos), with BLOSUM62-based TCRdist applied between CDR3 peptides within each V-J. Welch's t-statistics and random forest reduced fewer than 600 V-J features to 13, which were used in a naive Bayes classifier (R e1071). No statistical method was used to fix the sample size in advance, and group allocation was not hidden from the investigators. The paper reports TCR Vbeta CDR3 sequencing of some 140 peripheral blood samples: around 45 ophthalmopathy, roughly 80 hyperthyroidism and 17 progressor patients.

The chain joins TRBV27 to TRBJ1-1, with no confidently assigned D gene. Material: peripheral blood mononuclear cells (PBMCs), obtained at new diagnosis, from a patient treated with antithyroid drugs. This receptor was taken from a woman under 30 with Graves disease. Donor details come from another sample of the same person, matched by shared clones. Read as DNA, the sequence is TGTGCCAGCTATCCGTGGGGGAACACTGAAGCTTTCTTT. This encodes CASYPWGNTEAFF.